These 19 T cell receptor beta chains were sequenced from one sample in a study of T-cell reconstitution after alpha-beta-depleted transplantation in children. For TCRbeta, the library was prepared with unique molecular identifiers. MiXCR, applied by TCRdb to the PCR reads, yields one record per CDR3 protein. Seen here are about 360,000 distinct CDR3 sequences, about an eighth observed once, and the top ten hold 3.5% to 4.5%. The specimen comprised PBMCs, sampled from the stem cell graft. Every receptor here comes from a human donor who donated a stem cell graft to a child with Fanconi anemia.

The rearrangement links TRBV30 to TRBJ1-1; no firm D call. The germline V and J ends were trimmed by 1 base and 7 bases, with 4 bases remaining between them. This CDR3 contains 10 residues. In germline, CDR1 is GTSNPN, CDR2 SVGIG (reference sequence). CDR3: CAWSGVEAFF. The DNA of the CDR3 is TGTGCCTGGAGTGGGGTTGAAGCTTTCTTT.

This clonotype has at least ten counts. This chain uses TRBV12-3 or TRBV12-4 with TRBJ2-5; perhaps TRBD2 as D (5 bases). V was clipped by 2 bases and J by 4 bases, with 11 bases between them. This CDR3 has 14 residues. The CDR3 here is CASSLSSAGETQYF. The CDR3 bases are TGTGCCAGCAGTTTAAGTAGCGCTGGAGAGACCCAGTACTTC.

The sample holds many counts of this clonotype. The J gene is TRBJ2-2, the V gene TRBV6-2 or TRBV6-3; possible D gene TRBD2, 5 bases. V was cut by 3 bases and J by 7 bases, with 12 bases left in between. The germline V gene encodes CDR1 MNHEY and CDR2 SVGEGT. The CDR3 is 14 residues long. In DNA, the CDR3 is TGTGCCAGCAGTTATGTGGGTCGGGACGGGGAGCTGTTTTTT. Residues: CASSYVGRDGELFF.

The rearrangement joins TRBV19 to TRBJ1-1; D call uncertain. Germline V gene data show CDR1 as LNHDA and CDR2 as SQIVND (reference sequence). The CDR3 contains 13 residues. V shed 3 bases and J shed 0 bases, with 5 bases lying between them. The CDR3 loop reads CASSILMNTEAFF. DNA for the CDR3: TGTGCCAGTAGTATTCTGATGAACACTGAAGCTTTCTTT.

In its sample, this clonotype was seen a few times. This sequence joins TRBV12-3 or TRBV12-4 and TRBJ2-3; D unclear. The CDR3 length is 15 residues. The germline V and J ends were trimmed by 6 bases and 2 bases, with 15 bases remaining between them. CDR3 sequence (DNA): TGTGCCAGCAGCCCCCGGGCCTACATCACAGATACGCAGTATTTT. Translated: CASSPRAYITDTQYF.

In its sample, this clonotype was seen a few times. V usage is TRBV10-3 and J usage is TRBJ1-5; 9 positions agree with TRBD1. The CDR3 contains 14 residues. Trimming at V came to 4 bases and at J to 8 bases, leaving 6 bases not matched to a gene. CDR1 is ENHRY and CDR2 is SYGVKD in the germline V gene. DNA for the CDR3: TGTGCCATCAGTGCCGGACAGGGGAGAGAGCCCCAGCATTTT. Amino acid sequence: CAISAGQGREPQHF.

To note about this clonotype: Germline and junction disagree at one end, which may indicate a read error. The chain joins TRBV7-3 to TRBJ2-1, with a possible D match to TRBD1 (5 bases). The CDR3 spans 13 residues. Per the germline V gene, CDR1 is SGHTA and CDR2 is FQGTGA. The CDR3 is CASSLAQGHEQIF. In nucleotides, the CDR3 is TGTGCCAGCAGCTTAGCTCAGGGCCATGAGCAGATCTTC. The full variable domain, with the rest looked up from reference TRBV7-3 and TRBJ2-1, is GAGVSQTPSNKVTEKGKYVELRCDPISGHTALYWYRQSLGQGPEFLIYFQGTGAADDSGLPNDRFFAVRPEGSVSTLKIQRTERGDSAVYLCASSLAQGHEQIFGPGTRLTVL.

At least ten counts were recorded for this clonotype. V usage is TRBV10-3 and J usage is TRBJ1-1, with unresolved D. Germline-derived CDR1 and CDR2 are ENHRY and SYGVKD. This CDR3 comprises 15 residues. The ends were cut back, 5 bases at V and 3 bases at J, with 16 bases in the middle. The CDR3 DNA reads TGTGCCATCAGTTATGAAGTAGTCGGGGACACTGAAGCTTTCTTT. This codes for CAISYEVVGDTEAFF.

This sequence joins TRBV6-2 or TRBV6-3 and TRBJ2-7; 11 bases map to TRBD2. Per germline, CDR1 MNHEY and CDR2 SVGEGT. CDR3 length equals 15 residues. Trimming took 5 bases from V and 3 from J; bases not matched to a gene: 6. CDR3 loop: CASSTTSGGNYEQYF. The CDR3 DNA is TGTGCCAGCAGTACAACTAGCGGGGGAAACTACGAGCAGTACTTC.

This clonotype has ten or more counts. The chain recombines TRBV6-5 with TRBJ1-1, with D possibly matching TRBD1 (5 bases). The V gene lost 7 bases and the J gene lost 1 base, with 13 bases spanning the gap. The CDR3 has 14 amino acids. Germline values: CDR1 MNHEY, CDR2 SVGAGI. CDR3 bases: TGTGCCAGCACCCTAGGGGAAGGGAACACTGAAGCTTTCTTT. Protein product: CASTLGEGNTEAFF.

The chain couples TRBV27 to TRBJ2-2, with D unclear. Trimming left V 6 bases short and J 5 bases short, with 7 bases between. The germline V gene encodes CDR1 MNHEY and CDR2 SMNVEV (reference sequence). The CDR3 has 12 residues. The CDR3 here is CASSRLTGELFF. CDR3 in DNA: TGTGCCAGCAGCCGGCTTACCGGGGAGCTGTTTTTT.

This clonotype was seen a few times. The chain employs TRBV5-1 and TRBJ2-2; possible D gene TRBD1, 5 bases. The CDR3 totals 16 residues. V shed 0 bases and J shed 0 bases, with 9 bases lying between them. Per the germline V gene, CDR1 is SGHRS and CDR2 is YFSETQ. The CDR3 DNA sequence: TGCGCCAGCAGCTTGGTCGTAGGGGCGAACACCGGGGAGCTGTTTTTT. Protein sequence: CASSLVVGANTGELFF.

This clonotype appeared many times. The chain is built from TRBV6-5 and TRBJ1-1, with 9 bases matching TRBD1. J lost 2 bases, V lost 5 bases, and 9 bases had no gene match. Germline V gene data show CDR1 as MNHEY and CDR2 as SVGAGI. CDR3 length: 16 amino acids. CDR3 loop: CASSPGTGRRNTEAFF. CDR3 sequence (DNA): TGTGCCAGCAGTCCCGGGACAGGGAGGCGAAACACTGAAGCTTTCTTT.

This clonotype has ten or more counts. This chain connects TRBV7-9 to TRBJ2-1, with no clear D. V was pared by 1 base and J by 4 bases, with 8 bases between. The CDR3 spans 14 residues. Germline assignment: CDR1 SEHNR and CDR2 FQNEAQ (reference sequence). CDR3 region: CASSLGSNYNEQFF. For the CDR3, the DNA is TGTGCCAGCAGCTTAGGCAGTAATTACAATGAGCAGTTCTTC.

This clonotype was found many times. This chain joins TRBV2 and TRBJ2-7; D is ambiguous. Germline CDR1 reads SNHLY; CDR2 reads FYNNEI. The CDR3 sequence is 13 residues long. The V end lost 6 bases, the J end lost 3 bases, and 12 bases lay between the germline ends. CDR3 loop: CASRWARYYEQYF. CDR3 coding DNA: TGTGCCAGCAGATGGGCCCGGTACTACGAGCAGTACTTC. The full variable domain, in which reference TRBV2 and TRBJ2-7 provide the parts outside the CDR3, is EPEVTQTPSHQVTQMGQEVILRCVPISNHLYFYWYRQILGQKVEFLVSFYNNEISEKSEIFDDQFSVERPDGSNFTLKIRSTKLEDSAMYFCASRWARYYEQYFGPGTRLTVT.

The rearrangement links TRBV18 to TRBJ2-1; 8 bases are a match to TRBD2. CDR1 and CDR2 (germline): KGHSH, LQKENI. This CDR3 is built from 14 residues. The ends lost 3 bases at V and 7 bases at J; junction bases unmatched: 5. The CDR3 DNA is TGTGCCAGCTCACCCGGGACTAGGGTGAATGAGCAGTTCTTC. It codes for CASSPGTRVNEQFF.

The table lists this clonotype with many counts. The rearrangement uses TRBV5-1 and TRBJ2-7; tentatively, D is TRBD1 (6 bases). The length of the CDR3 is 15 residues. Trimming removed 0 bases at V and 6 bases at J, with 16 bases between. Germline V lookup: CDR1 SGHRS, CDR2 YFSETQ. The CDR3 reads CASSLAPRTDIEQYF. DNA of the CDR3: TGCGCCAGCAGCTTGGCCCCGAGGACAGATATCGAGCAGTACTTC.

The rearrangement links TRBV4-2 to TRBJ2-3; possibly TRBD2 for D (5 bases). This CDR3 has 14 residues. The V end lost 5 bases, the J end lost 2 bases, and 11 bases lay between the germline ends. Germline CDR1 and CDR2: LGHNA and YNFKEQ. The CDR3: CASSWEADTDTQYF. The CDR3 coding sequence is TGTGCCAGCAGCTGGGAAGCGGACACAGATACGCAGTATTTT.

This clonotype was detected only a few times. CDR3 in amino acids: CASFRDRQETQYF. In DNA, the CDR3 is TGTGCCAGCTTCCGGGACAGGCAAGAGACCCAGTACTTC. The chain recombines TRBV18 with TRBJ2-5; 8 bases agree with TRBD1. The V and J ends lost 7 bases and 2 bases, in that order; junction bases with no gene match: 3. CDR3 length: 13 amino acids. Germline V lookup: CDR1 KGHSH, CDR2 LQKENI.